The 25 T cell receptor beta chains listed next were all sequenced from one sample in a study of blood T cell repertoires in COVID-19. The assay was immunoSEQ multiplex PCR, and TCRdb's table has in-frame clones only and misses some. The sample has about 310,000 clones, more than 75% seen once. Source material: peripheral blood. The receptors originated from a man in his fifties with active or convalescent COVID-19.

This chain links TRBV3-1 (or the pseudogene TRBV3-2) with TRBJ2-5, with a tentative D call TRBD2 (6 bases). The CDR3 totals 15 residues. Germline values: CDR1 LGHDT, CDR2 YNNKEL (reference sequence). Trimming shortened V by 3 bases and J by 0 bases, and 11 bases separated the two germline ends. CDR3 protein: CASSQGSSDQETQYF. CDR3 nucleotides: TGTGCCAGCAGCCAGGGGTCTAGCGACCAAGAGACCCAGTACTTC.

This chain joins TRBV2 and TRBJ2-3; no reliable D call. V lost 3 bases and J 2 bases, leaving 6 bases between the germline ends. Germline V CDR1 and CDR2: SNHLY, FYNNEI. CDR3 size: 13 residues. The CDR3 here is CASSDRSTDTQYF. CDR3 bases: TGTGCCAGCAGTGACAGATCCACAGATACGCAGTATTTT.

The rearrangement links TRBV10-3 to TRBJ2-7; tentative D call: TRBD2 (5 bases). Between the trimmed V and J ends, which lost 2 bases and 12 bases, there was a span of 23 bases. This CDR3 spans 15 amino acids. Germline loops: CDR1 ENHRY, CDR2 SYGVKD. The CDR3 spells CAISEPPQDSERRYF. The CDR3 coding sequence is TGTGCCATCAGTGAGCCACCTCAAGACTCCGAGCGGAGGTACTTC.

V usage is TRBV9 and J usage is TRBJ1-2; 8 bases align to TRBD1. Germline lookup yields CDR1 SGDLS and CDR2 YYNGEE. The CDR3 spans 14 residues. V shed 0 bases and J 4 bases; nucleotides not matched to a gene: 2. CDR3 DNA: TGTGCCAGCAGCGTAGGGGGACAGGCCTATGGCTACACCTTC. This gives the protein CASSVGGQAYGYTF. The variable domain in full, with the rest retrieved from reference TRBV9 and TRBJ1-2, is DSGVTQTPKHLITATGQRVTLRCSPRSGDLSVYWYQQSLDQGLQFLIQYYNGEERAKGNILERFSAQQFPDLHSELNLSSLELGDSALYFCASSVGGQAYGYTFGSGTRLTVV.

The V gene is TRBV10-3, the J gene TRBJ2-7, with TRBD1 identical over 11 bases. The V gene's germline CDR1 is ENHRY and CDR2 SYGVKD. V was pared by 0 bases and J by 2 bases, with 0 bases of the junction left unmatched. The CDR3 runs to 15 residues. The CDR3 region has the DNA TGTGCCATCAGTGAGTCGGGACAGGGGGCCTACGAGCAGTACTTC. It translates to CAISESGQGAYEQYF.

This clone appeared a single time. The V and J genes are TRBV18 and TRBJ1-4, with a tentative D call TRBD1 (6 bases). CDR3 length: 14 residues. CDR1 and CDR2 (germline): KGHSH, LQKENI. Trimming took off 2 bases at V and 8 bases at J, with 12 bases between the two ends. The CDR3 DNA reads as TGTGCCAGCTCACCAGAAAGGACAGTAGAAAAACTGTTTTTT. Its protein is CASSPERTVEKLFF.

This chain links TRBV9 with TRBJ1-1; D is uncertain. The germline V and J ends were trimmed by 0 bases and 6 bases, with 15 bases remaining between them. Germline CDR1 reads SGDLS; CDR2 reads YYNGEE. This CDR3 contains 15 residues. Written as DNA, the CDR3 is TGTGCCAGCAGCGTAGATGGACGGAGCGGCGCTGAAGCTTTCTTT. It encodes CASSVDGRSGAEAFF.

This clone came up once. The chain recombines TRBV19 with TRBJ2-3, with 9 bases aligning to TRBD2. The CDR3 has 15 amino acids. V gave up 5 bases and J gave up 4 bases; unmatched junction bases: 7. The germline V gene encodes CDR1 LNHDA and CDR2 SQIVND (reference sequence). CDR3 residues: CASSLLAGMADTQYF. The DNA of the CDR3 is TGTGCCAGTAGTTTGCTAGCGGGAATGGCAGATACGCAGTATTTT.

The chain carries TRBV4-1 and TRBJ1-5, with D tentatively TRBD1 (6 bases). Germline CDR1 is MGHRA and CDR2 is YSYEKL. Trimming pared 3 bases from V and 6 bases from J, leaving 27 bases between. CDR3 length equals 19 residues. In nucleotides, the CDR3 is TGCGCCAGCAGCCACGATCACCTTAGGCAGGGGAAGTCTCGTCAGCCCCAGCATTTT. Amino acid sequence: CASSHDHLRQGKSRQPQHF.

This clone was recorded once. V and J are TRBV6-5 and TRBJ1-2; D is undetermined. V gave up 3 bases and J gave up 1 base, with 9 bases separating them. This CDR3 comprises 14 residues. CDR1 is MNHEY and CDR2 is SVGAGI in the germline V gene. DNA for the CDR3: TGTGCCAGCAGTTATAGAAACCGTAACTATGGCTACACCTTC. This sequence encodes CASSYRNRNYGYTF.

V gene TRBV6-5 combines with J gene TRBJ2-3, with no clear D. There are 12 residues in the CDR3. V lost 5 bases and J 4 bases, leaving 7 bases between the germline ends. CDR1 and CDR2 (germline): MNHEY, SVGAGI. In nucleotides, the CDR3 is TGTGCCAGCAGTATAAGCGCAGATACGCAGTATTTT. Translation: CASSISADTQYF.

This clone appeared a single time. This chain joins TRBV11-3 and TRBJ1-1, with D unclear. This CDR3 comprises 13 residues. Germline V CDR1 and CDR2: SGHNT, YENEEA. V gave up 0 bases and J gave up 6 bases, with 8 bases separating them. In nucleotides, the CDR3 is TGTGCCAGCAGCTTAGAAGGAAGCGCTGAAGCTTTCTTT. Protein sequence: CASSLEGSAEAFF.

This chain connects TRBV2 to TRBJ2-7; D is perhaps TRBD1 (6 bases). The CDR3 is 13 residues long. The germline CDR1 and CDR2 sequences are SNHLY and FYNNEI. V was cut by 4 bases and J by 0 bases, with 7 bases left in between. The CDR3 coding sequence is TGTGCCAGCAGTGCGGACAGCTCCTACGAGCAGTACTTC. Its protein is CASSADSSYEQYF.

This clone was seen only once. The chain uses TRBV10-3 and TRBJ2-5; tentative D call: TRBD1 (6 bases). Trimming took 2 bases from V and 6 from J, leaving 10 bases between them. This CDR3 contains 13 residues. CDR1 ENHRY and CDR2 SYGVKD come from the germline V gene. The CDR3 sequence is CAISEGGLQTQYF. The CDR3 DNA reads TGTGCCATCAGTGAGGGGGGCTTACAGACCCAGTACTTC.

In this sample, this clone turned up once. The chain employs TRBV30 and TRBJ2-6; no reliable D call. Germline V gene data show CDR1 as GTSNPN and CDR2 as SVGIG (reference sequence). V was cut by 1 base and J by 3 bases, with 10 bases left in between. CDR3 length: 15 residues. The CDR3 sequence is CAWSGVHGGANVLTF. The CDR3 DNA reads TGTGCCTGGAGTGGAGTGCATGGTGGGGCCAACGTCCTGACTTTC. The variable domain in full, with the rest retrieved from reference TRBV30 and TRBJ2-6, is SQTIHQWPATLVQPVGSPLSLECTVEGTSNPNLYWYRQAAGRGLQLLFYSVGIGQISSEVPQNLSASRPQDRQFILSSKKLLLSDSGFYLCAWSGVHGGANVLTFGAGSRLTVL.

This clone was counted once. V usage is TRBV5-6 and J usage is TRBJ2-5, with a weak D call TRBD2 (6 bases). The CDR3 totals 14 residues. V lost 3 bases and J lost 4, with 13 bases in between. CDR1 is SGHDT, CDR2 YYEEEE, per germline. The CDR3 is CASSSRETRETQYF. Written as DNA, the CDR3 is TGTGCCAGCAGCTCTAGGGAGACTAGAGAGACCCAGTACTTC.

The chain links TRBV2 to TRBJ1-5; possibly TRBD1 for D (5 bases). Deletions cut 4 bases from V and 0 bases from J, with 10 bases between. Germline CDR1 and CDR2: SNHLY and FYNNEI. The CDR3 runs to 15 residues. CDR3 amino acids: CASSGQGSSNQPQHF. DNA of the CDR3: TGTGCCAGCAGTGGCCAGGGAAGTAGCAATCAGCCCCAGCATTTT.

This clone was seen just once. The V gene is TRBV28, the J gene TRBJ1-2, with D tentatively TRBD1 (6 bases). The CDR3 covers 13 residues. Between the trimmed V and J ends, which lost 4 bases and 4 bases, there was a span of 10 bases. Germline CDR1 is MDHEN and CDR2 is SYDVKM. In nucleotides, the CDR3 is TGTGCCAGCAGTTGGGGGCAGGCCTATGGCTACACCTTC. Encoded protein: CASSWGQAYGYTF.

The chain uses TRBV19 and TRBJ2-1; a weak D match, TRBD2 (5 bases). The CDR3 is made up of 15 amino acids. V lost 8 bases, J lost 10 bases, and 24 bases lay in between. Germline V gene lookup returns CDR1 LNHDA and CDR2 SQIVND (reference sequence). CDR3 DNA: TGTGCCAGTGCCAGTGGGCTAGCCCTAGGAGCAGAGCAGTTCTTC. It yields the protein CASASGLALGAEQFF.

The V gene is TRBV18, the J gene TRBJ1-3, with TRBD1 matching over 8 bases. The CDR3 is 17 residues long. Germline loops: CDR1 KGHSH, CDR2 LQKENI. V was clipped by 6 bases and J by 6 bases; unmatched bases: 16. DNA of the CDR3: TGTGCCAGCTCGCCCGGACAGGGAGCCCAGGGGGTAAACACCATATATTTT. This translates into CASSPGQGAQGVNTIYF.

This clone was detected a few times. The chain has TRBV7-9 and TRBJ1-6; TRBD1 agrees at 8 bases. The germline V gene encodes CDR1 SEHNR and CDR2 FQNEAQ (reference sequence). This CDR3 is 14 amino acids long. With V trimmed by 5 bases and J by 7 bases, 4 bases remained unmatched. The CDR3 is CASSTDRENSPLHF. The CDR3, as DNA: TGTGCCAGCAGCACGGACAGGGAGAATTCACCCCTCCACTTT. The full variable domain, in which reference TRBV7-9 and TRBJ1-6 provide the parts outside the CDR3, is DTGVSQNPRHKITKRGQNVTFRCDPISEHNRLYWYRQTLGQGPEFLTYFQNEAQLEKSRLLSDRFSAERPKGSFSTLEIQRTEQGDSAMYLCASSTDRENSPLHFGNGTRLTVT.

CDR3 bases: TGTGCCAGCAGTCGGGACAGTGTAACCTACGAGCAGTACTTC. It is translated as CASSRDSVTYEQYF. This rearrangement joins TRBV2 to TRBJ2-7, with 7 bases that match TRBD1. Trimming removed 5 bases from V and 2 bases from J; junction bases left unmatched: 6. Germline-derived CDR1 and CDR2 are SNHLY and FYNNEI. The CDR3 length is 14 residues. Combining the CDR3 with reference TRBV2 and TRBJ2-7 gives the whole variable domain EPEVTQTPSHQVTQMGQEVILRCVPISNHLYFYWYRQILGQKVEFLVSFYNNEISEKSEIFDDQFSVERPDGSNFTLKIRSTKLEDSAMYFCASSRDSVTYEQYFGPGTRLTVT.

The genes are TRBV28 and TRBJ1-5, with D perhaps matching TRBD1 (6 bases). Trimming left V 3 bases short and J 5 bases short, with 8 bases between. The CDR3 contains 13 residues. The V gene's germline CDR1 is MDHEN and CDR2 SYDVKM. CDR3 bases: TGTGCCAGCAGTTTTGGGGGCGATCAGCCCCAGCATTTT. This encodes CASSFGGDQPQHF.

The CDR3 here is CSVEVAGTTDTQYF. The CDR3 DNA reads TGCAGCGTTGAGGTAGCGGGAACCACAGATACGCAGTATTTT. The rearrangement links TRBV29-1 to TRBJ2-3, with 8 bases lining up with TRBD2. The CDR3 is 14 amino acids. V shed 3 bases and J 2 bases; nucleotides not matched to a gene: 4. CDR1 is SQVTM, CDR2 ANQGSEA, per germline.

The V call is TRBV27, the J call TRBJ1-2, with 11 bases that match TRBD1. The CDR3 is 15 residues long. Looked up from germline, CDR1 is MNHEY and CDR2 is SMNVEV (reference sequence). V lost 9 bases, J lost 4 bases, and 10 bases stayed unmatched. The CDR3 is CASGASGQGVYGYTF. The CDR3 DNA sequence: TGTGCCAGTGGAGCCTCGGGACAGGGGGTCTATGGCTACACCTTC.